This T cell receptor (beta chain) is from a study of OX40 agonist ivuxolimab in advanced cancers. Here immunoSEQ multiplex PCR was the method, and the copy in TCRdb shows in-frame clones only, minus some. Found here are almost 80,000 clones, about nine tenths of them singletons; the top ten hold around 0.23%. This clone was seen a few times. Trimming removed 1 base from V and 2 bases from J; junction bases left unmatched: 5. The germline gives CDR1 SNHLY, CDR2 FYNNEI. The CDR3 totals 16 residues. The rearrangement uses TRBV2 and TRBJ2-4, with TRBD1 matching 7 bases. This sequence originates from an adult with an advanced solid tumor such as melanoma, head and neck, liver or kidney cancer. Sequencing was performed on CD4+ or CD8+ T cells sorted from blood, taken in a trial of the OX40 agonist ivuxolimab. The CDR3 nucleotides are TGTGCCAGCAGTGAAGTAGACAGGGTAACCAAAAACATTCAGTACTTC. Residues: CASSEVDRVTKNIQYF. Combining the CDR3 with reference TRBV2 and TRBJ2-4 gives the whole variable domain EPEVTQTPSHQVTQMGQEVILRCVPISNHLYFYWYRQILGQKVEFLVSFYNNEISEKSEIFDDQFSVERPDGSNFTLKIRSTKLEDSAMYFCASSEVDRVTKNIQYFGAGTRLSVL.